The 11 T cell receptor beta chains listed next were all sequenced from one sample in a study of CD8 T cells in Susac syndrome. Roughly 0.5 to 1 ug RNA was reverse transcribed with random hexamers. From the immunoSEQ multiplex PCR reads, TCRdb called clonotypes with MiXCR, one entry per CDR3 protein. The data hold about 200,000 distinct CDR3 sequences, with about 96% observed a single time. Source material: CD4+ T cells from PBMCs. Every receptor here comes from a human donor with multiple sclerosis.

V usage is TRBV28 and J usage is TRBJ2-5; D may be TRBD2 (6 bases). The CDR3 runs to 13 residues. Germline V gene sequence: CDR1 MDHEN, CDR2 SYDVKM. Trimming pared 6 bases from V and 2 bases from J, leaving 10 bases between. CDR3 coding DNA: TGTGCCAGCAGCCGCGGGGTGCAAGAGACCCAGTACTTC. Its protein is CASSRGVQETQYF.

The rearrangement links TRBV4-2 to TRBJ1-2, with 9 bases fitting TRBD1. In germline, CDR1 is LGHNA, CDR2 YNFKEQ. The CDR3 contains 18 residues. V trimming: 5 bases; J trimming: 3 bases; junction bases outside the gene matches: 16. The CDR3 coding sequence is TGTGCCAGCAGCTACCGGGACAGGGTAGCTTCTCTCGACTATGGCTACACCTTC. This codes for CASSYRDRVASLDYGYTF.

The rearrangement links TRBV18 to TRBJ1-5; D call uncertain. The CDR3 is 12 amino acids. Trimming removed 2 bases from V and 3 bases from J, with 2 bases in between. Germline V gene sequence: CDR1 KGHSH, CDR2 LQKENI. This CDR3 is CASSPYNQPQHF. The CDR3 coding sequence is TGTGCCAGCTCACCATACAATCAGCCCCAGCATTTT. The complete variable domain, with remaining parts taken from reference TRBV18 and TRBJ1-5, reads NAGVMQNPRHLVRRRGQEARLRCSPMKGHSHVYWYRQLPEEGLKFMVYLQKENIIDESGMPKERFSAEFPKEGPSILRIQQVVRGDSAAYFCASSPYNQPQHFGDGTRLSIL.

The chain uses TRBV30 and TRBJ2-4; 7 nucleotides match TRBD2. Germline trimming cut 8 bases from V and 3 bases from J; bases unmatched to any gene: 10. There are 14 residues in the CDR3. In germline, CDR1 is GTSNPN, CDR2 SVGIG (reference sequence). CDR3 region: CAHSSGGSKNIQYF. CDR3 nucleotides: TGTGCCCATTCATCCGGGGGGAGCAAAAACATTCAGTACTTC.

The CDR3 sequence is CASSYEVRGGIQYF. CDR3 bases: TGTGCCAGCAGTTATGAGGTACGCGGAGGCATTCAGTACTTC. The chain couples TRBV6-6 to TRBJ2-4, with D possibly being TRBD2 (5 bases). There are 14 residues in the CDR3. The germline V gene encodes CDR1 MNHNY and CDR2 SVGAGI (reference sequence). Deletions cut 3 bases from V and 9 bases from J, with 15 bases between.

The chain's CDR3 is CSAILAGGLQETQYF. CDR3 coding DNA: TGCAGTGCCATACTAGCGGGAGGACTTCAAGAGACCCAGTACTTC. The chain joins TRBV20-1 to TRBJ2-5; 12 nucleotides agree with TRBD2. This CDR3 has 15 amino acids. CDR1 is DFQATT, CDR2 SNEGSKA, per germline (reference sequence). V lost 6 bases, J lost 2 bases, and 7 bases stayed unmatched.

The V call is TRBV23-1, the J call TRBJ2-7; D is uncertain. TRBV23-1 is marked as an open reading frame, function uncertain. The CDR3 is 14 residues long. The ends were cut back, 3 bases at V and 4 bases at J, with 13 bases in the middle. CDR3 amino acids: CASSHPRKGYEQYF. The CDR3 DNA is TGCGCCAGCAGTCACCCCCGAAAAGGTTACGAGCAGTACTTC.

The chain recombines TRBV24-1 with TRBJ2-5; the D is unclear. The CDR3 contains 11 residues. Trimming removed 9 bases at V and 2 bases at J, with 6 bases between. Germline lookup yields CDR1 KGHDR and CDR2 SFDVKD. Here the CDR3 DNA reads TGTGCCACCGGACCTCAAGAGACCCAGTACTTC. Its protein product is CATGPQETQYF.

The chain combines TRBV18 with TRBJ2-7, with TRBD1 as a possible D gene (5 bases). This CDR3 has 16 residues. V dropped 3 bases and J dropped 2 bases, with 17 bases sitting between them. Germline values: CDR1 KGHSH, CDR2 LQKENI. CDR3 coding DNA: TGTGCCAGCTCACCCCTCCCGTCGGCAGGGACCTACGAGCAGTACTTC. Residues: CASSPLPSAGTYEQYF.

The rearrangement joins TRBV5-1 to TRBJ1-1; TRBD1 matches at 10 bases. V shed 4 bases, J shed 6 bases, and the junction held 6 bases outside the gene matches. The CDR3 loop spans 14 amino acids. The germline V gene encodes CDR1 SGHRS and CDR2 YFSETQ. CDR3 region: CASSRGQGTAEAFF. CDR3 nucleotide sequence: TGCGCCAGCAGCAGGGGACAGGGGACCGCTGAAGCTTTCTTT.

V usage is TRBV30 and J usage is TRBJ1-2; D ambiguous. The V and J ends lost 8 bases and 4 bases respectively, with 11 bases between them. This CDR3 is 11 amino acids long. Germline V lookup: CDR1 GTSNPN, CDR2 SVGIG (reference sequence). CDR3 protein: CAGGFRYGYTF. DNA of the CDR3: TGTGCCGGAGGGTTTCGCTATGGCTACACCTTC. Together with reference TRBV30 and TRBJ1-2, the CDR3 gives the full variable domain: SQTIHQWPATLVQPVGSPLSLECTVEGTSNPNLYWYRQAAGRGLQLLFYSVGIGQISSEVPQNLSASRPQDRQFILSSKKLLLSDSGFYLCAGGFRYGYTFGSGTRLTVV.